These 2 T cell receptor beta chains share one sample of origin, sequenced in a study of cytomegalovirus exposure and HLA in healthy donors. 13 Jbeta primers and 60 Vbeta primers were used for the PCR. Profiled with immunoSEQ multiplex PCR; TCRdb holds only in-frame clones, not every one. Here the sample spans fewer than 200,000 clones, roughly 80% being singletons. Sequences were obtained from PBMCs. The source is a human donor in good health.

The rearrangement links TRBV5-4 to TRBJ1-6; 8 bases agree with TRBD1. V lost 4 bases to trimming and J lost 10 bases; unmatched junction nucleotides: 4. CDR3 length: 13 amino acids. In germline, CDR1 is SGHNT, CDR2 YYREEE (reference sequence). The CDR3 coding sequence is TGTGCCAGCAGCCTGGACAGGGTATCACCCCTCCACTTT. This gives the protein CASSLDRVSPLHF.

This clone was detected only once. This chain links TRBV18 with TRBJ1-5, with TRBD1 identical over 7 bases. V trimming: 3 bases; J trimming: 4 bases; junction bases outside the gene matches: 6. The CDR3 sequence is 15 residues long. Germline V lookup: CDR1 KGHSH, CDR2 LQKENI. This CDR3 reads CASSPTGFGNQPQHF. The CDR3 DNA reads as TGTGCCAGCTCACCGACAGGGTTTGGGAATCAGCCCCAGCATTTT.